A single sample gave rise to the 23 T cell receptor beta chains below, sequenced in a study of blood T cell repertoires in COVID-19. Assay used: immunoSEQ multiplex PCR; TCRdb lists only in-frame clones, some missing. The sample holds about 80,000 clones; approximately 80% are singletons and the top ten take 4.5% to 7%. Source material: peripheral blood. Every receptor here comes from a man in his sixties with active or convalescent COVID-19.

This clone was found once. J is TRBJ2-1 and V is TRBV19; D is uncertain. The V end lost 3 bases, the J end lost 10 bases, and 13 bases lay between the germline ends. This CDR3 has 13 residues. The germline V gene encodes CDR1 LNHDA and CDR2 SQIVND (reference sequence). CDR3 coding DNA: TGTGCCAGTAGTATGAGCACCCTTAGAGAGCAGTTCTTC. Protein product: CASSMSTLREQFF.

V usage is TRBV7-9 and J usage is TRBJ2-2; no clear D. CDR1 and CDR2 from the germline V gene are SEHNR and FQNEAQ (reference sequence). Trimming took 3 bases from V and 0 from J, leaving 11 bases between them. The CDR3 extends over 16 amino acids. The CDR3 here is CASSLRKIPNTGELFF. Written as DNA, the CDR3 is TGTGCCAGCAGCTTGAGAAAAATTCCGAACACCGGGGAGCTGTTTTTT.

Only a few counts were recorded for this clone. The chain couples TRBV6-5 to TRBJ2-7; 7 nucleotides align to TRBD1. From germline, CDR1 is MNHEY and CDR2 SVGAGI. The V segment lost 9 bases and the J segment 3 bases; nucleotides outside the gene matches: 5. The CDR3 covers 12 residues. The CDR3 DNA reads TGTGCCAGTCGGGACAGCCTCTACGAGCAGTACTTC. Protein: CASRDSLYEQYF.

The rearrangement uses TRBV7-9 and TRBJ1-2; 8 bases align to TRBD1. V trimming: 1 base; J trimming: 5 bases; junction bases outside the gene matches: 6. This CDR3 has 15 residues. The V gene's germline CDR1 is SEHNR and CDR2 FQNEAQ (reference sequence). The CDR3 region is CASSLGQGIRYGYTF. In DNA form, the CDR3 reads TGTGCCAGCAGCTTAGGACAGGGGATAAGATATGGCTACACCTTC.

V usage is TRBV7-9 and J usage is TRBJ2-5; D might be TRBD1 (6 bases). Germline CDR1 is SEHNR and CDR2 is FQNEAQ (reference sequence). V dropped 5 bases and J dropped 1 base, with 11 bases sitting between them. This CDR3 is built from 14 residues. The CDR3 here is CASSPGTSQETQYF. As DNA, the CDR3 is TGTGCCAGCAGCCCCGGGACAAGCCAAGAGACCCAGTACTTC.

In its sample, this clone was seen a few times. CDR3 sequence (DNA): TGTGCCAGCTCACGAAATCAAAACACCTTTCGGGACAGGGCAGGGGCCAACGTCCTGACTTTC. This codes for CASSRNQNTFRDRAGANVLTF. The chain links TRBV18 to TRBJ2-6, with TRBD1 matching over 9 bases. Per the germline V gene, CDR1 is KGHSH and CDR2 is LQKENI. Losses at the gene ends were 4 bases for V and 4 bases for J; bases not matched to a gene: 20. The CDR3 loop spans 21 amino acids.

V usage is TRBV19 and J usage is TRBJ1-2; the match to TRBD1 covers 11 bases. Germline V gene lookup returns CDR1 LNHDA and CDR2 SQIVND (reference sequence). The CDR3 spans 15 residues. V lost 7 bases and J lost 8; bases outside the gene matches: 12. CDR3 sequence: CASTGQGAHSVGYTF. Written as DNA, the CDR3 is TGTGCCAGTACCGGACAGGGGGCGCATAGTGTCGGCTACACCTTC.

This chain links TRBV7-3 with TRBJ2-1, with 7 bases aligning to TRBD2. V was pared by 2 bases and J by 7 bases, with 8 bases of the junction left unmatched. The germline CDR1 and CDR2 sequences are SGHTA and FQGTGA. The CDR3 extends over 15 amino acids. CDR3 sequence: CASSLFGGFENEQFF. The CDR3 nucleotides read TGTGCCAGCAGCTTATTCGGGGGGTTTGAAAATGAGCAGTTCTTC.

The V call is TRBV29-1, the J call TRBJ1-2; 11 bases line up with TRBD1. Germline assignment: CDR1 SQVTM and CDR2 ANQGSEA. V lost 7 bases to trimming and J lost 7 bases; unmatched junction nucleotides: 14. This CDR3 is built from 15 residues. The CDR3 DNA sequence: TGCAGCGCTATAGGACAGGGGGCTGTGTTAGGTGGCTACACCTTC. The encoded protein is CSAIGQGAVLGGYTF.

V is TRBV2 and J is TRBJ2-1; 11 positions match TRBD2. This CDR3 region has 15 residues. V was clipped by 4 bases and J by 10 bases; unmatched bases: 9. Germline V gene data show CDR1 as SNHLY and CDR2 as FYNNEI. Here the CDR3 reads CASSATSGGYEEQFF. In DNA, the CDR3 is TGTGCCAGCAGTGCAACTAGCGGGGGCTACGAGGAGCAGTTCTTC.

This clone was counted between two and nine times. The chain uses TRBV18 and TRBJ2-3, with 7 bases identical to TRBD1. The CDR3 consists of 15 residues. J was trimmed by 0 bases and V by 2 bases; bases with no gene match: 2. Germline V gives CDR1 KGHSH, CDR2 LQKENI. The CDR3 here is CASSPSGQSTDTQYF. CDR3 bases: TGTGCCAGCTCACCATCGGGACAGAGCACAGATACGCAGTATTTT. The full variable domain, completed using reference TRBV18 and TRBJ2-3, is NAGVMQNPRHLVRRRGQEARLRCSPMKGHSHVYWYRQLPEEGLKFMVYLQKENIIDESGMPKERFSAEFPKEGPSILRIQQVVRGDSAAYFCASSPSGQSTDTQYFGPGTRLTVL.

The V and J genes are TRBV28 and TRBJ2-7, with 7 bases that match TRBD2. With 5 bases clipped from V and 7 bases from J, the junction kept 8 bases outside the gene matches. CDR3 length equals 13 residues. Germline CDR1 MDHEN, CDR2 SYDVKM. The CDR3 is CASSTRGTIEQYF. The CDR3 nucleotides read TGTGCCAGCAGTACTCGGGGGACTATAGAGCAGTACTTC.

Only one count was recorded for this clone. This CDR3 reads CASRLPGRTEAFF. The CDR3 DNA reads as TGTGCCAGCAGGCTCCCAGGGCGTACTGAAGCTTTCTTT. This chain links TRBV12-3 or TRBV12-4 with TRBJ1-1; D possibly corresponds to TRBD1 (5 bases). This CDR3 is built from 13 residues. The V and J ends lost 6 bases and 5 bases respectively, with 13 bases between them.

CDR3: CASSRLGTYINEKLFF. CDR3 sequence (DNA): TGTGCCAGCAGCCGCTTGGGGACTTATATAAATGAAAAACTGTTTTTT. This chain joins TRBV5-5 and TRBJ1-4, with D maybe TRBD1 (5 bases). Trimming shortened V by 4 bases and J by 5 bases, and 18 bases separated the two germline ends. CDR3 length equals 16 residues. Germline V gene sequence: CDR1 SGHKS, CDR2 YYEKEE (reference sequence).

Here the CDR3 DNA reads TGTGCCAGCAGGGGACAGGGGGGCACCGGGGAGCTGTTTTTT. Protein: CASRGQGGTGELFF. This sequence joins TRBV6-5 and TRBJ2-2; 11 nucleotides agree with TRBD1. Trimming cost V 6 bases and J 4 bases; bases outside gene matches: 1. The CDR3 extends over 14 amino acids. Germline V gene data show CDR1 as MNHEY and CDR2 as SVGAGI.

The V gene is TRBV29-1, the J gene TRBJ1-4; maybe TRBD1 (6 bases). The germline gives CDR1 SQVTM, CDR2 ANQGSEA. The CDR3 spans 14 residues. V lost 4 bases to trimming and J lost 5 bases, with 14 bases between them. The CDR3 reads CSVGAPGVNEKLFF. Here the CDR3 DNA reads TGCAGCGTTGGGGCCCCAGGGGTGAATGAAAAACTGTTTTTT.

The gene calls are TRBV25-1 and TRBJ1-2; D unclear. This CDR3 is 14 amino acids long. Between the trimmed V and J ends, which lost 0 bases and 3 bases, there was a span of 8 bases. Germline CDR1 is MGHDK and CDR2 is SYGVNS. In DNA form, the CDR3 reads TGTGCCAGCAGTGAATACGGAGCCCACTATGGCTACACCTTC. Its translation: CASSEYGAHYGYTF.

This chain links TRBV5-1 with TRBJ2-4; TRBD1 aligns across 7 bases. The ends lost 2 bases at V and 1 base at J; junction bases unmatched: 3. Germline V gives CDR1 SGHRS, CDR2 YFSETQ. The CDR3 consists of 15 residues. The CDR3 nucleotides are TGCGCCAGCAGCTTAGGCAGGGGGGCCAAAAACATTCAGTACTTC. Its translation is CASSLGRGAKNIQYF.

This chain connects TRBV5-5 to TRBJ1-5, with D maybe TRBD1 (6 bases). CDR3 length equals 18 residues. Trimming took 2 bases from V and 4 from J, leaving 22 bases between them. Germline V lookup: CDR1 SGHKS, CDR2 YYEKEE (reference sequence). As DNA, the CDR3 is TGTGCCAGCAGCTTAGGGAGCAGGGGCCCATATCAGAATCAGCCCCAGCATTTT. This sequence encodes CASSLGSRGPYQNQPQHF. Full variable domain (missing parts from reference TRBV5-5 and TRBJ1-5): DAGVTQSPTHLIKTRGQQVTLRCSPISGHKSVSWYQQVLGQGPQFIFQYYEKEERGRGNFPDRFSARQFPNYSSELNVNALLLGDSALYLCASSLGSRGPYQNQPQHFGDGTRLSIL.

This clone appeared a single time. The chain is built from TRBV3-1 (or the pseudogene TRBV3-2) and TRBJ1-5; no firm D call. V lost 0 bases to trimming and J lost 7 bases, with 13 bases between them. The CDR3 sequence is 15 residues long. CDR1 LGHDT and CDR2 YNNKEL come from the germline V gene (reference sequence). CDR3 nucleotides: TGTGCCAGCAGCCAAGATACGGGGAATAGACAGCCCCAGCATTTT. Residues: CASSQDTGNRQPQHF.

This chain joins TRBV7-9 and TRBJ1-2, with 7 bases lining up with TRBD1. Germline CDR1 and CDR2: SEHNR and FQNEAQ (reference sequence). V was clipped by 5 bases and J by 5 bases; unmatched bases: 2. CDR3 size: 12 residues. CDR3 nucleotides: TGTGCCAGCAGCCAGACAGGGTATGGCTACACCTTC. Translation gives CASSQTGYGYTF.

Only one count was recorded for this clone. V is TRBV7-2 and J is TRBJ1-6, with a weak D call TRBD1 (5 bases). V lost 5 bases, J lost 7 bases, and 12 bases lay in between. CDR3 length: 14 amino acids. Germline CDR1 and CDR2: SGHTA and FQGNSA. The CDR3 region is CASSPVGVNSPLHF. DNA for the CDR3: TGTGCCAGCAGCCCAGTAGGGGTCAATTCACCCCTCCACTTT.

The chain links TRBV6-2 or TRBV6-3 to TRBJ2-2; 11 nucleotides line up with TRBD1. J gave up 7 bases and V 0 bases, and 7 bases lay outside the gene matches. CDR3 length: 17 amino acids. CDR1 and CDR2 (germline): MNHEY, SVGEGT. CDR3 region: CASSYSPGQGAGGELFF. The CDR3 DNA is TGTGCCAGCAGTTACTCCCCCGGACAGGGGGCGGGCGGGGAGCTGTTTTTT.